This section outlines one TCR beta chain sequence together with its context. The antigen remains undetermined. CDR3 length: 16 amino acids. Germline assignment: CDR1 SGHNT and CDR2 YYREEE (reference sequence). J lost 6 bases, V lost 4 bases, and 7 bases had no gene match. The sample comes from a study of T cell responses to AZD1222 COVID-19 vaccine. Study-level findings and limits: Seropositive status at baseline applied to only six AZD1222 recipients. Spike-specific TCR breadth and depth rose after two AZD1222 doses.

TCRdb's table, derived via immunoSEQ multiplex PCR, lists solely in-frame clones and lacks some. The repertoire holds roughly 77,000 clones, 90% seen once, with 3% to 3.5% in the top ten. Second-dose intervals near 4 or 12 weeks were combined. The source is an adult who received the AZD1222 COVID-19 vaccine. The J gene is TRBJ2-5, the V gene TRBV5-4, with TRBD2 matching over 15 bases. Sequencing was performed on peripheral blood, taken 28 days after the second AZD1222 dose. CDR3 amino acids: CASSKGLAGGPQTQYF. The CDR3 DNA reads as TGTGCCAGCAGCAAAGGACTAGCGGGGGGGCCGCAGACCCAGTACTTC.